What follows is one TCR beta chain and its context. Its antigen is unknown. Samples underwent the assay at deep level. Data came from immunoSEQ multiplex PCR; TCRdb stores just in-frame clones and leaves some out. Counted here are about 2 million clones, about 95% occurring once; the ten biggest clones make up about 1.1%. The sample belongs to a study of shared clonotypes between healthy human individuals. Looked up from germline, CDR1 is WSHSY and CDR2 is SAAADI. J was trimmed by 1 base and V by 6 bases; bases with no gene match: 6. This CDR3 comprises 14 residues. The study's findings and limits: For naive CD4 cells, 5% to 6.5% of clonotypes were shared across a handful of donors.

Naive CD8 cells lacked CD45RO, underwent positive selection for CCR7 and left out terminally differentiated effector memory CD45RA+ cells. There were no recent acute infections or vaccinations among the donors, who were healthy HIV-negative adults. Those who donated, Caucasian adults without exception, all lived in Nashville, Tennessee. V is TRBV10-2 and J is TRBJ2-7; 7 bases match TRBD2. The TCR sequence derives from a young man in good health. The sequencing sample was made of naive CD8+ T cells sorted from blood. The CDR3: CASRGPSGSYEQYF. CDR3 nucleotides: TGCGCCAGCAGAGGTCCTAGCGGTTCCTACGAGCAGTACTTC.